This entry features one T cell receptor (beta chain) sequence. This clone was seen just once. Its antigen is not yet known. Per-nucleotide qualities are absent, and no much larger clonotype sits a single base away. TCRbeta CDR3 regions were amplified from genomic DNA using the immunoSEQ Assay, a bias-controlled multiplex PCR. Per the source publication's procedure: Within the assay, amplification of reference gene primers was used to estimate how many nucleated cells each sample contained. To quantify the absolute abundance of each unique TCRbeta CDR3 rearrangement, sequence reads were collapsed and filtered. For each sample, productive Simpson clonality was calculated as the square root of Simpson's diversity index across productive rearrangements. The clones in this table, taken by TCRdb from immuneACCESS, are in-frame only. Not every clone is retained; where verified, under half of the shortfall comes from an unresolved V gene, and the cause of the rest is unknown. V and J calls and clone size are copied from that table; D and trimming were computed from the DNA. The sample table holds 130,000 to 150,000 clones, of which roughly 85% were seen once. The ten most abundant clones make up roughly 2.5% of the sample.

Collaborating institutions collected whole blood in K2EDTA tubes following their own protocols. For TCRbeta analysis, collaborators shipped samples in one of three forms: frozen whole blood, isolated PBMCs, or DNA extracted from either of those sample types. The data originate from a study of blood T cell repertoires in COVID-19 (dated by TCRdb to the early 2020s). For the study in its entirety: Samples covering the acute and convalescent phases of COVID-19 were provided by collaborators in the United States, Italy and Spain. Samples came from the ongoing ImmuneRACE study (first 160 participants) plus 1,254 subjects from 6 global collaborators. A freely available public database, intended as a resource for researchers studying the immune response to SARS-CoV-2, is where the repertoires were released. HLA class I and class II types, where available, came from metadata supplied by the sample provider rather than from assay-based typing. Nearly every sample came with metadata listing a de-identified subject ID, COVID-19 status, age in years and sex. The material from the prospective study consisted of cDNA or gDNA derived from T cells, B-cell-depleted T cells, or PBMCs. The dataset comprised deeply sampled blood TCRbeta repertoires from subjects exposed to, actively infected with, or recovered from COVID-19.

Cut back by 5 bases and 1 base, the V and J ends lie 8 bases apart. Sequences SNHLY (CDR1) and FYNNEI (CDR2) are obtained from the germline V gene. Including the terminal cysteine and phenylalanine, the CDR3 comprises 13 residues. Only the CDR3 part of the read is kept: 39 bases, read in frame from the first base. Paper-wide results and their limitations: Clinical and demographic metadata were provided uncurated, with the amount varying by source and participant.

The sequenced sample consisted of peripheral blood. The chain couples TRBV2 to TRBJ1-1; the D gene is perhaps TRBD1, on 5 matching bases. The receptor was derived from a human donor with acute or convalescent COVID-19. The donor label of this sample is uncertain. The CDR3 loop reads CASSSTGNTEAFF. The sequenced DNA: TGTGCCAGCAGTAGTACAGGGAACACTGAAGCTTTCTTT.